A single sample is the source of the 26 T cell receptor beta chains below, sequenced in a study of blood T cell repertoires in COVID-19. Clones were sequenced by immunoSEQ multiplex PCR, and TCRdb holds only the in-frame ones, with some missing. The sample includes 60,000 to 80,000 clones, approximately 88% of them seen just once. Sequencing input: peripheral blood. The receptor source for this set is a human donor in a cohort sampled during active COVID-19.

This clone was found many times. The chain has TRBV6-5 and TRBJ2-1; 9 positions agree with TRBD2. Per the germline V gene, CDR1 is MNHEY and CDR2 is SVGAGI. J gave up 8 bases and V 7 bases, and 12 bases lay outside the gene matches. The CDR3 sequence is 15 residues long. The CDR3 DNA follows: TGTGCCAGCACGGCGCGGGGGGGCCCTGTGGATGAGCAGTTCTTC. Translating it yields CASTARGGPVDEQFF.

The chain's CDR3 is CASSAPPGGGRNTGELFF. The CDR3 coding sequence is TGTGCCAGCAGTGCACCCCCTGGGGGGGGGCGGAACACCGGGGAGCTGTTTTTT. The genes are TRBV6-1 and TRBJ2-2; a weak D match, TRBD2 (7 bases). The ends were cut back, 4 bases at V and 1 base at J, with 19 bases in the middle. Looked up from germline, CDR1 is MNHNS and CDR2 is SASEGT. This CDR3 has 18 residues.

In DNA, the CDR3 is TGTGCCAGTAGTACCCCTCCCGGCGGGAGGGCGAACACCGGGGAGCTGTTTTTT. This sequence encodes CASSTPPGGRANTGELFF. The chain uses TRBV19 and TRBJ2-2, with TRBD2 matching over 9 bases. CDR1 LNHDA and CDR2 SQIVND come from the germline V gene (reference sequence). V trimming: 4 bases; J trimming: 0 bases; junction bases outside the gene matches: 9. The CDR3 totals 18 residues.

V usage is TRBV2 and J usage is TRBJ2-1, with 14 bases lining up with TRBD2. CDR1 and CDR2 from the germline V gene are SNHLY and FYNNEI. The junction had 13 bases not matched to a gene; V was cut back by 7 bases and J by 14 bases. The CDR3 is made up of 15 amino acids. CDR3 protein: CASTATSGRAPREFF. The DNA of the CDR3 is TGTGCCAGCACCGCGACTAGCGGGAGGGCCCCCCGGGAGTTCTTC.

The rearrangement links TRBV18 to TRBJ2-5; the match to TRBD2 covers 7 bases. The CDR3 loop spans 16 amino acids. V trimming: 6 bases; J trimming: 0 bases; junction bases outside the gene matches: 10. The germline gives CDR1 KGHSH, CDR2 LQKENI. The CDR3, as DNA: TGTGCCAGCTCCCAATCTAGCGGAAAGTACCAAGAGACCCAGTACTTC. Translated, it gives CASSQSSGKYQETQYF.

The gene calls are TRBV18 and TRBJ1-4; D remains ambiguous. Per germline, CDR1 KGHSH and CDR2 LQKENI. Trimming stripped 0 bases from V and 10 bases from J, with 6 bases between. The CDR3 has 12 amino acids. CDR3 bases: TGTGCCAGCTCACCACCGTCGGGAAAACTGTTTTTT. It translates to CASSPPSGKLFF.

This chain links TRBV29-1 with TRBJ2-1, with D possibly being TRBD2 (6 bases). The germline gives CDR1 SQVTM, CDR2 ANQGSEA. The CDR3 is made up of 15 amino acids. Trimming took off 3 bases at V and 0 bases at J, with 12 bases between the two ends. CDR3 nucleotide sequence: TGCAGCGTTGAGAGTTTAGCGGTCTCCTACAATGAGCAGTTCTTC. Encoded protein: CSVESLAVSYNEQFF.

The V gene is TRBV4-3, the J gene TRBJ1-2; TRBD1 matches at 8 bases. The germline CDR1 and CDR2 sequences are LGHNA and YSLEER. The CDR3 runs to 13 residues. With V trimmed by 1 base and J by 10 bases, 5 bases remained unmatched. The CDR3 loop reads CASSQADRAVYTF. CDR3 nucleotides: TGCGCCAGCAGCCAAGCGGACAGGGCTGTCTACACCTTC.

This rearrangement joins TRBV30 to TRBJ2-7; D is uncertain. CDR1 GTSNPN and CDR2 SVGIG come from the germline V gene (reference sequence). CDR3 length: 12 residues. With 0 bases removed from V and 6 bases from J, the gap between germline ends came to 9 bases. CDR3 in DNA: TGTGCCTGGAGTGTACTCCCAAGCGAGCAGTACTTC. It is translated as CAWSVLPSEQYF.

This sequence joins TRBV11-2 and TRBJ2-3; TRBD2 matches 9 bases. The V and J ends lost 1 base and 5 bases, in that order; junction bases with no gene match: 7. This CDR3 region has 16 residues. Germline CDR1 and CDR2: SGHAT and FQNNGV. The CDR3 bases are TGTGCCAGCAGCTTAGGGCTAGCGGGGAGTGGAGATACGCAGTATTTT. It translates to CASSLGLAGSGDTQYF.

This clone was observed once. CDR3 coding DNA: TGTGCCACCCACAGGGACCAGGTCCAGCCCCAGCATTTT. The encoded protein is CATHRDQVQPQHF. The chain recombines TRBV6-5 with TRBJ1-5, with D perhaps matching TRBD1 (6 bases). CDR1 is MNHEY and CDR2 is SVGAGI in the germline V gene. This CDR3 contains 13 residues. Trimming pared 10 bases from V and 7 bases from J, leaving 17 bases between.

J is TRBJ2-1 and V is TRBV5-4; D is possibly TRBD1 (5 bases). The V gene lost 5 bases and the J gene lost 10 bases, with 16 bases spanning the gap. This CDR3 spans 13 amino acids. Germline V lookup: CDR1 SGHNT, CDR2 YYREEE (reference sequence). CDR3 nucleotides: TGTGCCAGCAGGAGCAGGGCCGATGGAGAGCAGTTCTTC. Translation gives CASRSRADGEQFF.

This rearrangement joins TRBV7-8 to TRBJ2-1; 9 bases are shared with TRBD1. The germline gives CDR1 SGHVS, CDR2 FQNEAQ. The trim removed 6 bases at V and 4 bases at J, leaving 4 bases unmatched. The CDR3 covers 14 residues. The CDR3 sequence is CASSWGQGYNEQFF. CDR3 coding DNA: TGTGCCAGCAGTTGGGGACAGGGTTACAATGAGCAGTTCTTC.

This clone has only one observation. This chain joins TRBV5-5 and TRBJ2-2; 7 bases line up with TRBD1. The V and J ends lost 2 bases and 4 bases, in that order; junction bases with no gene match: 2. Germline CDR1 SGHKS, CDR2 YYEKEE (reference sequence). This CDR3 has 14 amino acids. The CDR3 reads CASSFGTATGELFF. The CDR3 DNA reads TGTGCCAGCAGCTTCGGGACAGCCACCGGGGAGCTGTTTTTT.

In its sample, this clone was seen once. This chain uses TRBV9 with TRBJ2-5; D might be TRBD1 (5 bases). This CDR3 is built from 14 residues. The germline gives CDR1 SGDLS, CDR2 YYNGEE. V was cut by 0 bases and J by 7 bases, with 13 bases left in between. CDR3 protein: CASSVAHSQGTQYF. CDR3 DNA sequence: TGTGCCAGCAGCGTAGCTCATTCCCAGGGGACCCAGTACTTC.

The chain is built from TRBV6-1 and TRBJ2-2, with D maybe TRBD2 (6 bases). Trimming cost V 2 bases and J 1 base, with 17 bases left between them. The length of the CDR3 is 18 residues. Germline V gene data show CDR1 as MNHNS and CDR2 as SASEGT. CDR3 loop: CASSEWPVGTQNTGELFF. The DNA of the CDR3 is TGTGCCAGCAGTGAATGGCCGGTGGGGACTCAGAACACCGGGGAGCTGTTTTTT.

V and J are TRBV6-1 and TRBJ2-5; D not certain. Germline lookup yields CDR1 MNHNS and CDR2 SASEGT. V was trimmed by 2 bases and J by 5 bases, leaving 12 bases between them. The length of the CDR3 is 14 residues. DNA of the CDR3: TGTGCCAGCAGTGAACGAGGCCCGCTGGAGACCCAGTACTTC. Protein product: CASSERGPLETQYF.

V usage is TRBV29-1 and J usage is TRBJ2-4, with 9 bases fitting TRBD1. V dropped 6 bases and J dropped 5; count of bases not matched to a gene: 8. Germline lookup yields CDR1 SQVTM and CDR2 ANQGSEA. There are 14 residues in the CDR3. CDR3 coding DNA: TGCAGCGTGGGTTACCGGACAGGGGAAAACATTCAGTACTTC. Residues: CSVGYRTGENIQYF.

The chain is built from TRBV16 and TRBJ2-7; tentative D call: TRBD2 (6 bases). There are 15 residues in the CDR3. The germline V and J ends were trimmed by 0 bases and 2 bases, with 11 bases remaining between them. Germline V gene sequence: CDR1 KGHSY, CDR2 FQNENV. The CDR3 loop reads CASSQSHRGTYEQYF. CDR3 bases: TGTGCCAGCAGCCAATCCCACCGGGGGACCTACGAGCAGTACTTC.

The rearrangement joins TRBV11-2 to TRBJ2-1; 7 nucleotides line up with TRBD1. The CDR3 extends over 15 amino acids. V trimming: 1 base; J trimming: 5 bases; junction bases outside the gene matches: 5. The germline V gene has CDR1 SGHAT and CDR2 FQNNGV. CDR3 residues: CASSLGQGWDNEQFF. The CDR3 DNA follows: TGTGCCAGCAGCTTAGGACAGGGATGGGACAATGAGCAGTTCTTC.

The chain employs TRBV4-1 and TRBJ2-7, with 10 bases matching TRBD1. Germline V gives CDR1 MGHRA, CDR2 YSYEKL. CDR3 length equals 13 residues. With V trimmed by 6 bases and J by 1 base, 0 bases remained unmatched. CDR3 loop: CASRGQGSYEQYF. In nucleotides, the CDR3 is TGCGCCAGCAGGGGACAGGGGTCCTACGAGCAGTACTTC.

The chain carries TRBV20-1 and TRBJ1-5; 8 bases align to TRBD1. Germline CDR1 and CDR2: DFQATT and SNEGSKA (reference sequence). V was pared by 3 bases and J by 4 bases, with 5 bases of the junction left unmatched. This CDR3 spans 14 amino acids. The CDR3 DNA reads as TGCAGTGCTAGTCCCCGACAGGGGAATCAGCCCCAGCATTTT. This sequence encodes CSASPRQGNQPQHF.

There are a few counts of this clone. The chain combines TRBV12-5 with TRBJ2-3; D perhaps matches TRBD2 (6 bases). The CDR3 runs to 16 residues. Germline assignment: CDR1 LGHNT and CDR2 FRNRAP. The V and J ends lost 5 bases and 0 bases respectively, with 15 bases between them. CDR3 DNA: TGTGCTAGTGGTCCGCATCTAGCGCCTAGCACAGATACGCAGTATTTT. Protein: CASGPHLAPSTDTQYF.

The chain joins TRBV19 to TRBJ2-1; 13 nucleotides agree with TRBD2. V trimming: 4 bases; J trimming: 10 bases; junction bases outside the gene matches: 4. The CDR3 is made up of 14 amino acids. The germline V gene encodes CDR1 LNHDA and CDR2 SQIVND (reference sequence). The CDR3 DNA reads TGTGCCAGTAGTACGACTAGCGGGAGGTGGGAGCAGTTCTTC. As protein: CASSTTSGRWEQFF.

This clone was seen once. The chain links TRBV15 to TRBJ2-2, with D possibly matching TRBD1 (5 bases). Looked up from germline, CDR1 is LNHNV and CDR2 is YYDKDF (reference sequence). The CDR3 consists of 15 residues. Trimming took 2 bases from V and 7 from J, leaving 14 bases between them. The CDR3 coding sequence is TGTGCCACCAGCAGAATCGGGCAGGGCAACGGGGAGCTGTTTTTT. This gives the protein CATSRIGQGNGELFF. Full variable domain (remainder filled in from reference TRBV15 and TRBJ2-2): DAMVIQNPRYQVTQFGKPVTLSCSQTLNHNVMYWYQQKSSQAPKLLFHYYDKDFNNEADTPDNFQSRRPNTSFCFLDIRSPGLGDTAMYLCATSRIGQGNGELFFGEGSRLTVL.

The V and J genes are TRBV5-1 and TRBJ1-1, with a possible D match to TRBD1 (6 bases). V lost 4 bases and J lost 2, with 12 bases in between. CDR1 and CDR2 from the germline V gene are SGHRS and YFSETQ. This CDR3 has 14 amino acids. The DNA of the CDR3 is TGCGCCAGCAGCCGGGGGGCAGCTAACACTGAAGCTTTCTTT. Translated, it gives CASSRGAANTEAFF.